The present TCR beta chain was sequenced within a study of T cell responses to AZD1222 COVID-19 vaccine. The J segment lost 7 bases and the V segment lost 1 base, leaving 12 bases of the junction unmatched. The CDR3 runs to 18 residues. Germline CDR1 reads MGHRA; CDR2 reads YSYEKL. Study results and caveats: Within unmutated variant regions lay the reported targets of nearly half of spike-specific TCRs.

TCRdb keeps only in-frame clones here, not all; method: immunoSEQ multiplex PCR. The sample lists 120,000 or so clones, around nine tenths occurring once. Concerning this clone: Its cognate antigen is unknown.

The clonotype was recovered from an adult in good health. Source: peripheral blood, taken on day 0 of MenACWY control vaccination. V gene TRBV4-1 combines with J gene TRBJ2-1; 11 bases align to TRBD2. As DNA, the CDR3 is TGCGCCAGCAGCCAAGTCGACATGGGACTAGCGGCGAGGAATGAGCAGTTCTTC. Its translation: CASSQVDMGLAARNEQFF.